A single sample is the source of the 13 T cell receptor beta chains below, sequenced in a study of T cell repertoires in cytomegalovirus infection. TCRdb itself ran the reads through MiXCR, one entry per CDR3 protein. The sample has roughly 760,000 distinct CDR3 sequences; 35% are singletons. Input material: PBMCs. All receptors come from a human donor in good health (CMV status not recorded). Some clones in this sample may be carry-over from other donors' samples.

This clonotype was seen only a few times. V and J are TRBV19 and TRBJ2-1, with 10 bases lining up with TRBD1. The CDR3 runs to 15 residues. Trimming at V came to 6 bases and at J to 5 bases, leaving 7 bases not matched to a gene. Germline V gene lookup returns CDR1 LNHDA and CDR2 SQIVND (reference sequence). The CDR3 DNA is TGTGCCAGTAGACCTACGGGACAGGGGCACAATGAGCAGTTCTTC. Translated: CASRPTGQGHNEQFF.

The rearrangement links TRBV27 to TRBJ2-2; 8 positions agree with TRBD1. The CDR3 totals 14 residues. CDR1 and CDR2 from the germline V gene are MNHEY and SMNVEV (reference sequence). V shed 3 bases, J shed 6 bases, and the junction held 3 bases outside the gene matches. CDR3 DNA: TGTGCCAGCAGTTTGGGACAGGCCCCCGGGGAGCTGTTTTTT. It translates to CASSLGQAPGELFF.

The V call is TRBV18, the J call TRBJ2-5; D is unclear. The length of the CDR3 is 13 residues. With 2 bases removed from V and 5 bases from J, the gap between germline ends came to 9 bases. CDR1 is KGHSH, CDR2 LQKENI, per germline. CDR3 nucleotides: TGTGCCAGCTCACCAATCGGATGGGAGACCCAGTACTTC. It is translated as CASSPIGWETQYF.

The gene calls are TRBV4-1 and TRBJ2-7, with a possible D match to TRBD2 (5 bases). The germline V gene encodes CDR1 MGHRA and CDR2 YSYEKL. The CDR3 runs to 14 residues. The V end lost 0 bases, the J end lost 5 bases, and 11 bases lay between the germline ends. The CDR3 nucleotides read TGCGCCAGCAGCCAAGAGAGGGTTTGGGACGAGCAGTACTTC. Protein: CASSQERVWDEQYF.

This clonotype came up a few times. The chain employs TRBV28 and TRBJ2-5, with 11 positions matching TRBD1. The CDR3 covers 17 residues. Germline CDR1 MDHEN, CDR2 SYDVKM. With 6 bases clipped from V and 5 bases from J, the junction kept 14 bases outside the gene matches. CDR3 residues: CASRQLGGDRGFETQYF. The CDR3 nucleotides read TGTGCCAGCAGGCAGCTAGGAGGGGACAGGGGGTTCGAGACCCAGTACTTC.

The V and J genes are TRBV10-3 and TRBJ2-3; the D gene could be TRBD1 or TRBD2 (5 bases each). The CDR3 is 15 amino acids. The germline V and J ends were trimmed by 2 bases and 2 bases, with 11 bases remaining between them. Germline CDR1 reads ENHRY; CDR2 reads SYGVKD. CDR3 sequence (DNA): TGTGCCATCAGTGAGCGCTTCGGGGCCACAGATACGCAGTATTTT. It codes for CAISERFGATDTQYF.

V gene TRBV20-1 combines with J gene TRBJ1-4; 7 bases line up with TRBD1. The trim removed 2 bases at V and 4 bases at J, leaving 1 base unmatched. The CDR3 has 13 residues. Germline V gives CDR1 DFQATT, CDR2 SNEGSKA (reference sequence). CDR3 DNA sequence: TGCAGTGCTAGACGACAGGGTAATGAAAAACTGTTTTTT. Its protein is CSARRQGNEKLFF.

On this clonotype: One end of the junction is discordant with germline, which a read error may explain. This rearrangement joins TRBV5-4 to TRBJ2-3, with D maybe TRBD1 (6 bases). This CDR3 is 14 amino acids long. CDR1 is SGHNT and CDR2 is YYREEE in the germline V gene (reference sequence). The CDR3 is CASSPEQGTDTQYF. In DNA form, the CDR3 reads TGTGCCAGCAGCCCTGAACAGGGCACGGATACGCAGTATTTT.

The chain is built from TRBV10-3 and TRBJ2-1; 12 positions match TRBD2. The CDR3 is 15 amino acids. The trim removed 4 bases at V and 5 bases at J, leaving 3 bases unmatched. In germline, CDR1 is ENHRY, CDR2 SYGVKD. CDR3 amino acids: CAISATSGGNNEQFF. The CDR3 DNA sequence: TGTGCCATCAGTGCGACTAGCGGGGGAAACAATGAGCAGTTCTTC.

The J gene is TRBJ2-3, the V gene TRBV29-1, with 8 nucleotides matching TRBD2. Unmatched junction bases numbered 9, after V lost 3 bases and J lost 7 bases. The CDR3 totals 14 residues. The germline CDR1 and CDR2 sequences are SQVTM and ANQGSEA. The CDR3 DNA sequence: TGCAGCGTTGAGGTAGCGGGATTCGTAAATACGCAGTATTTT. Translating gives CSVEVAGFVNTQYF.

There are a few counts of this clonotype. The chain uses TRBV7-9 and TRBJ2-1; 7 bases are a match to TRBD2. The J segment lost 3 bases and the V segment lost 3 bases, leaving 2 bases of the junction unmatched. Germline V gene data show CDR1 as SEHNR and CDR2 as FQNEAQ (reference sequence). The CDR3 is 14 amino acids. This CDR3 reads CASSFGTIYNEQFF. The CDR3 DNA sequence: TGTGCCAGCAGCTTCGGGACTATCTACAATGAGCAGTTCTTC.

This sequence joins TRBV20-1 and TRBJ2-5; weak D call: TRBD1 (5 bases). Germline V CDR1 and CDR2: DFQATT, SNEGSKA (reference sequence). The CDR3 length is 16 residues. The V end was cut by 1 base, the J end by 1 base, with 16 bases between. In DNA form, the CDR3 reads TGCAGTGCTAGAGGGTTCTCTGGGGCCTCCCAAGAGACCCAGTACTTC. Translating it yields CSARGFSGASQETQYF.

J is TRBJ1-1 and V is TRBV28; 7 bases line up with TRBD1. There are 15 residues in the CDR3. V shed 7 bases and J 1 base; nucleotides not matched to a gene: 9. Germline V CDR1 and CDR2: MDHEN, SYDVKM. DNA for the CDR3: TGTGCCAGCACGCGGACCGGGGACAGGAACACTGAAGCTTTCTTT. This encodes CASTRTGDRNTEAFF. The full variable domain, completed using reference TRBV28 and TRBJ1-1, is DVKVTQSSRYLVKRTGEKVFLECVQDMDHENMFWYRQDPGLGLRLIYFSYDVKMKEKGDIPEGYSVSREKKERFSLILESASTNQTSMYLCASTRTGDRNTEAFFGQGTRLTVV.